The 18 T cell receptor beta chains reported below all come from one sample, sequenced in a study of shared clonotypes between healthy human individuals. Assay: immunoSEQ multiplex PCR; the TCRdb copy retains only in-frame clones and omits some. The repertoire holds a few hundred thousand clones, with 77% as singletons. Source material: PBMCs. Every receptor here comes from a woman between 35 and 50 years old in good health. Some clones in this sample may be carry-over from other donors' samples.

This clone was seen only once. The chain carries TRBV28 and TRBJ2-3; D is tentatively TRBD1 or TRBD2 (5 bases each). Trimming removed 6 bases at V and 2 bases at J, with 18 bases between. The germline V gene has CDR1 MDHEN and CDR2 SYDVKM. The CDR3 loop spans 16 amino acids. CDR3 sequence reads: CASRSPSGTITDTQYF. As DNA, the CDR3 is TGTGCCAGCAGATCTCCATCCGGGACCATCACAGATACGCAGTATTTT.

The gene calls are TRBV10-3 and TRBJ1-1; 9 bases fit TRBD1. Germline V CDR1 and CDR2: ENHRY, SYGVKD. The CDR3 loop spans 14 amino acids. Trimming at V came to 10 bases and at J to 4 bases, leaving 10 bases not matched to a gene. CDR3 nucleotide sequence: TGTGCCACCTGGACAGGGGTCGGAGTCACTGAAGCTTTCTTT. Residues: CATWTGVGVTEAFF.

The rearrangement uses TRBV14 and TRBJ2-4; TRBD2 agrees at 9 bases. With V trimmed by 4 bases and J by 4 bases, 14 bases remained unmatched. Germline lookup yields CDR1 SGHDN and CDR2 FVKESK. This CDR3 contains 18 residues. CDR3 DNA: TGTGCCAGCAGCCGCCCCTTTTTAGCGGGAGATGCAAAAAACATTCAGTACTTC. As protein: CASSRPFLAGDAKNIQYF.

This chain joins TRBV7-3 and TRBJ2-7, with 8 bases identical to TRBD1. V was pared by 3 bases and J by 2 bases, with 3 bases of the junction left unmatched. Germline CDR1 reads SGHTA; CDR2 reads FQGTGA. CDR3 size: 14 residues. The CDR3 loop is CASSFDRGPYEQYF. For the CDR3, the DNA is TGTGCCAGCAGCTTTGACAGGGGACCCTACGAGCAGTACTTC.

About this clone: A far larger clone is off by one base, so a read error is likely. The CDR3 DNA is TGTGCCAGCAGTTATCGGACTAGCGGGAGAGATGAGCAGCTCTTC. Translated: CASSYRTSGRDEQLF. The chain has TRBV7-9 and TRBJ2-1; 13 nucleotides line up with TRBD2. The CDR3 loop spans 15 amino acids. Per the germline V gene, CDR1 is SEHNR and CDR2 is FQNEAQ (reference sequence).

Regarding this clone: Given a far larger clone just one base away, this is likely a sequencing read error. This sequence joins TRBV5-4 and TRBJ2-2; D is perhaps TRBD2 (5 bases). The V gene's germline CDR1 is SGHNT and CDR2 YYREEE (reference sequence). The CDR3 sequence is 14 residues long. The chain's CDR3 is CASSLMGNTGELLF. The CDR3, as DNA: TGTGCCAGCAGCTTAATGGGGAACACCGGGGAGCTGCTTTTT.

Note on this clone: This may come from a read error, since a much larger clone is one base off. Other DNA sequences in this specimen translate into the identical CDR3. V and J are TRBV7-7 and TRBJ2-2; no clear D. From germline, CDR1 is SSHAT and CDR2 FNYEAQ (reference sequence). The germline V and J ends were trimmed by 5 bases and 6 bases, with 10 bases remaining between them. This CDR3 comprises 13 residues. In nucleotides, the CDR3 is TGTGCCAGCAGCCAAGACCGATCCGGGGAGCTGTTTTTT. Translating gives CASSQDRSGELFF.

CDR3 coding DNA: TGCGCCAGCAGTGCGGGGGGGCGAGACGAGCAGTACTTC. It yields the protein CASSAGGRDEQYF. The chain links TRBV10-1 to TRBJ2-7; TRBD2 matches 8 bases. Germline trimming cut 4 bases from V and 5 bases from J; bases unmatched to any gene: 4. CDR1 is WNHNN, CDR2 SYGVQD, per germline (reference sequence). There are 13 residues in the CDR3.

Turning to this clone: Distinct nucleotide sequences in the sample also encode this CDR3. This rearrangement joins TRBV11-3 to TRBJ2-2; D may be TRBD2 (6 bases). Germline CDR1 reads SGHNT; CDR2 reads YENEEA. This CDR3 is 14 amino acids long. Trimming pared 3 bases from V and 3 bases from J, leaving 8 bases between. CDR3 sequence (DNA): TGTGCCAGCAGCTTGGAGGGACACACCGGGGAGCTGTTTTTT. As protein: CASSLEGHTGELFF.

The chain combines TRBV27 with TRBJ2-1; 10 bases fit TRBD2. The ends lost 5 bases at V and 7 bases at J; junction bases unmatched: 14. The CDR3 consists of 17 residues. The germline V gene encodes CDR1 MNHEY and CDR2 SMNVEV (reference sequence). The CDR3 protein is CASSPRASGSGRNEQFF. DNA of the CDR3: TGTGCCAGCAGTCCGCGGGCTAGCGGGAGTGGTAGGAATGAGCAGTTCTTC.

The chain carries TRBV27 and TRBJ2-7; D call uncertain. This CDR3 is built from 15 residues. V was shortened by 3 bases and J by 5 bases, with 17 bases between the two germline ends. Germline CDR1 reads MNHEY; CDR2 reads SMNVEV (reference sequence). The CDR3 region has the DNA TGTGCCAGCAGTTTCATGGCAGACGAATCAAACGAGCAGTACTTC. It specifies CASSFMADESNEQYF.

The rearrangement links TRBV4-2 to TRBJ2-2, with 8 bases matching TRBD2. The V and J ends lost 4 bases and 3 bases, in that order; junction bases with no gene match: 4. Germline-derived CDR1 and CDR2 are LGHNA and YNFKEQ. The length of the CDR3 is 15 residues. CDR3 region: CASSPWREDTGELFF. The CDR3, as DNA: TGTGCCAGCAGCCCCTGGCGGGAGGACACCGGGGAGCTGTTTTTT.

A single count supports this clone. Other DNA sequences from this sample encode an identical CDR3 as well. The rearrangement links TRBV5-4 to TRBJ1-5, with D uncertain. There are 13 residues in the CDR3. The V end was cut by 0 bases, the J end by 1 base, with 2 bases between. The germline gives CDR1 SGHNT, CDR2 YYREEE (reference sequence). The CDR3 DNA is TGTGCCAGCAGCTTGGGCAGCAATCAGCCCCAGCATTTT. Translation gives CASSLGSNQPQHF.

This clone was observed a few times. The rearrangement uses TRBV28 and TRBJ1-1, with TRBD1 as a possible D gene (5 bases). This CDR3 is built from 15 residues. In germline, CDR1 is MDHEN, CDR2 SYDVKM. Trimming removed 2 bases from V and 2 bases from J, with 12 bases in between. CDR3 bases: TGTGCCAGCAGTTTAGGGGGGAACAGAAACACTGAAGCTTTCTTT. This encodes CASSLGGNRNTEAFF. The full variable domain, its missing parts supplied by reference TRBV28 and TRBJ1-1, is DVKVTQSSRYLVKRTGEKVFLECVQDMDHENMFWYRQDPGLGLRLIYFSYDVKMKEKGDIPEGYSVSREKKERFSLILESASTNQTSMYLCASSLGGNRNTEAFFGQGTRLTVV.

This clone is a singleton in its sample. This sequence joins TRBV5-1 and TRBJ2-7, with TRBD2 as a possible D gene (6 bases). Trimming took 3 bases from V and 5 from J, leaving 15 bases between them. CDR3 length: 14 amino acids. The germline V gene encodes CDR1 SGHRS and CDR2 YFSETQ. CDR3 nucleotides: TGCGCCAGCAGCTCGCCCGAGGGAGGTAACGAGCAGTACTTC. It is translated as CASSSPEGGNEQYF.

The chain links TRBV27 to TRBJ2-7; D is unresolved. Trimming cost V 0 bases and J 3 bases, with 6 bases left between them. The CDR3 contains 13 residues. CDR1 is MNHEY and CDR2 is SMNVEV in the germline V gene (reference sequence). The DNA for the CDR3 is TGTGCCAGCAGTTTATCTGAGAGCTACGAGCAGTACTTC. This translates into CASSLSESYEQYF.

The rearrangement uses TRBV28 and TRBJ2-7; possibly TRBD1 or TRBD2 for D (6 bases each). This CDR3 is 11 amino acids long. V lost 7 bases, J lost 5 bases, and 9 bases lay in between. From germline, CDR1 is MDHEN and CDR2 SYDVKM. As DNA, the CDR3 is TGTGCCAGCACGGAGGGGGACGAGCAGTACTTC. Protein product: CASTEGDEQYF.

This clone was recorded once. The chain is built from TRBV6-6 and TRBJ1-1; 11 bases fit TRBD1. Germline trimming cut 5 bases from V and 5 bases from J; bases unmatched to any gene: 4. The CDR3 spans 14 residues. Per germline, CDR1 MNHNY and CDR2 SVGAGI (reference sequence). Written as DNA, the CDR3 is TGTGCCAGCAGTCGGGACAGGGGGGAAACTGAAGCTTTCTTT. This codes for CASSRDRGETEAFF.